This T cell receptor (beta chain) was found in a study of T cell changes during pregnancy in multiple sclerosis. Sequencing was performed with immunoSEQ multiplex PCR; in TCRdb, only in-frame clones are kept and a portion is missing. This sample has 78,000 or so clones, with 80% to 95% found just once. Germline CDR1 and CDR2: SGHAT and FQNNGV. The CDR3 has 17 residues. The trim removed 5 bases at V and 6 bases at J, leaving 15 bases unmatched. The chain has TRBV11-2 and TRBJ2-3; 9 bases are shared with TRBD2. This receptor was obtained from a female donor with multiple sclerosis, enrolled in a pregnancy study. Sequenced material: CD4+ T cells from peripheral blood mononuclear cells, taken before pregnancy. The CDR3 DNA sequence: TGTGCCAGCAGCACACGTCCCGGGACTAGCCGGGGGGATACGCAGTATTTT. It translates to CASSTRPGTSRGDTQYF.